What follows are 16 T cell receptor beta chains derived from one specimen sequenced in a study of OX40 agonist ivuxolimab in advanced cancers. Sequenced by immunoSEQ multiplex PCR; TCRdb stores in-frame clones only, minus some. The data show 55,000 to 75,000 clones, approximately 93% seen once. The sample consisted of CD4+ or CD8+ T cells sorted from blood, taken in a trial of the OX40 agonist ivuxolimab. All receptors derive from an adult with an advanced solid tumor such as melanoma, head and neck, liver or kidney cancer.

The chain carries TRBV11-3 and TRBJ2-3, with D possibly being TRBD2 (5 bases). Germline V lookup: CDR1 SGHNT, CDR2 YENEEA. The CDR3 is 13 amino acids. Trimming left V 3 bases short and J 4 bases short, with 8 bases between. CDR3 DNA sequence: TGTGCCAGCAGCTTGCTAGCCGCAGATACGCAGTATTTT. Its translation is CASSLLAADTQYF.

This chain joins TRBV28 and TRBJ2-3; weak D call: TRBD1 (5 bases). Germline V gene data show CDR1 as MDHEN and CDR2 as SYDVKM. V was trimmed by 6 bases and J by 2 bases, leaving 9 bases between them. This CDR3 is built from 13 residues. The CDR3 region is CASRFGATDTQYF. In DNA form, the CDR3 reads TGTGCCAGCAGGTTTGGGGCCACAGATACGCAGTATTTT.

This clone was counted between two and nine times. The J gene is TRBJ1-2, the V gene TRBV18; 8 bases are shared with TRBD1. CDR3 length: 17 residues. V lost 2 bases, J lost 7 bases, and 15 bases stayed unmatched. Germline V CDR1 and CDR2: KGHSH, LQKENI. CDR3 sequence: CASSPGTGPSDSRGYTF. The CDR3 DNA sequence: TGTGCCAGCTCACCAGGGACAGGTCCTTCTGATTCCCGTGGCTACACCTTC.

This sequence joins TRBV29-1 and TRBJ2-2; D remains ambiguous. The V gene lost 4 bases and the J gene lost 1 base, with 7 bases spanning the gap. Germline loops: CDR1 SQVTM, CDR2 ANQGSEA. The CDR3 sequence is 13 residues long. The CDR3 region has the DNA TGCAGCGTTGTGGCGGTGAACACCGGGGAGCTGTTTTTT. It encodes CSVVAVNTGELFF.

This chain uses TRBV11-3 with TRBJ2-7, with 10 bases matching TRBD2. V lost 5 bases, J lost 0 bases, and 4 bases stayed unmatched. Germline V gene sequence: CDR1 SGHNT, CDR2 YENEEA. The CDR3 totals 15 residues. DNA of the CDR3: TGTGCCAGCAGCCTTGGGACTAGCGACTCCTACGAGCAGTACTTC. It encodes CASSLGTSDSYEQYF.

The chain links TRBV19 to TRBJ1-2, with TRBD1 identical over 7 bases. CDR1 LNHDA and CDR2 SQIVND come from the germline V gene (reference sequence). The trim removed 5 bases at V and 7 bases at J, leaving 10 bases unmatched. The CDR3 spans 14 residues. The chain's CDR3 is CASSSQTGMGGYTF. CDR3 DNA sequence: TGTGCCAGTAGTTCCCAGACAGGGATGGGTGGCTACACCTTC.

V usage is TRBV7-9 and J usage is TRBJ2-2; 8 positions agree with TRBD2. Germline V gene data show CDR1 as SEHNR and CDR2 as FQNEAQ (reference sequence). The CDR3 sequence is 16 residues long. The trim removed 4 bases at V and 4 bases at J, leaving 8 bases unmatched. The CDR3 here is CASSYVAGLVTGELFF. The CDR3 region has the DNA TGTGCCAGCAGCTACGTAGCGGGATTGGTCACCGGGGAGCTGTTTTTT.

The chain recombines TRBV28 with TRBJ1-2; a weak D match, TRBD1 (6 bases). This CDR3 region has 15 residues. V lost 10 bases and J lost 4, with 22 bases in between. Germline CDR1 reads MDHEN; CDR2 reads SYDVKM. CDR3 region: CATARGGSFGYGYTF. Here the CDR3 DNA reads TGTGCCACCGCCCGGGGGGGCTCCTTTGGCTATGGCTACACCTTC.

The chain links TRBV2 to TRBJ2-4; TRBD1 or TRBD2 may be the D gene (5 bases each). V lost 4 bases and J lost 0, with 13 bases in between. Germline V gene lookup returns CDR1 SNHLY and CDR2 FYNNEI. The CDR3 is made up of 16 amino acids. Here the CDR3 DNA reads TGTGCCAGCAGTGTAATGGGACGGGGAGCCAAAAACATTCAGTACTTC. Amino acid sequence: CASSVMGRGAKNIQYF.

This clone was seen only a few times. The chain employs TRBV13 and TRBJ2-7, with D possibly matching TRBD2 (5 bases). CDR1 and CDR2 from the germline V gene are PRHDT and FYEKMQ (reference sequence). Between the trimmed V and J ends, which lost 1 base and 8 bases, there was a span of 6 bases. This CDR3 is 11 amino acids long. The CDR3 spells CASSLAGKQYF. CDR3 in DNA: TGTGCCAGCAGCTTAGCGGGAAAGCAGTACTTC.

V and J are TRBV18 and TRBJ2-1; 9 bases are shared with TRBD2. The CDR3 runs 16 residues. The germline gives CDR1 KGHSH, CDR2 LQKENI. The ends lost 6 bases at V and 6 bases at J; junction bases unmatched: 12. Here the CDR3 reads CASSLLAGLEGNEQFF. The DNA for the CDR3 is TGTGCCAGCTCTTTACTAGCGGGCTTGGAGGGCAATGAGCAGTTCTTC.

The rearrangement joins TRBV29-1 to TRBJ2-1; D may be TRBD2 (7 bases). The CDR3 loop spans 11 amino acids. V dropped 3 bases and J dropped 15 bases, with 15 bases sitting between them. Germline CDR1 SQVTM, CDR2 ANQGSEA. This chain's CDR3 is CSVDGGPTGFF. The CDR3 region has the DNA TGCAGCGTTGACGGGGGGCCTACGGGGTTCTTC.

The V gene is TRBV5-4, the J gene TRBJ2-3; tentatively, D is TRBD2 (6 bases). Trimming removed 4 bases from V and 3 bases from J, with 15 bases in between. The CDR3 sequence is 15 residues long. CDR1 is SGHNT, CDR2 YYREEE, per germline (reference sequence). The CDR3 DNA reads TGTGCCAGCAGCCTCAACGCCGGGAGTACAGATACGCAGTATTTT. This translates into CASSLNAGSTDTQYF. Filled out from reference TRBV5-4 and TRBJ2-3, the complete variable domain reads ETGVTQSPTHLIKTRGQQVTLRCSSQSGHNTVSWYQQALGQGPQFIFQYYREEENGRGNFPPRFSGLQFPNYSSELNVNALELDDSALYLCASSLNAGSTDTQYFGPGTRLTVL.

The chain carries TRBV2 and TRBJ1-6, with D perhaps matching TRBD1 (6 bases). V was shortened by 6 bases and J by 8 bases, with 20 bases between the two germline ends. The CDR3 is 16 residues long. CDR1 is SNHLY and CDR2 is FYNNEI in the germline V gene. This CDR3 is CASSASVMGGDSPLHF. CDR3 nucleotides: TGTGCCAGCAGCGCTAGTGTGATGGGGGGCGATTCACCCCTCCACTTT.

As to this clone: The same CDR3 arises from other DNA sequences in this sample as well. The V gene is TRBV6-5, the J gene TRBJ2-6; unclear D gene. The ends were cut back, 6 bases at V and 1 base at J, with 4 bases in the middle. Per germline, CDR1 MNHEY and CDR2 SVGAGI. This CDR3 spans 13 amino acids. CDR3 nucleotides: TGTGCCAGCAGCAGATCTGGGGCCAACGTCCTGACTTTC. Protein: CASSRSGANVLTF.

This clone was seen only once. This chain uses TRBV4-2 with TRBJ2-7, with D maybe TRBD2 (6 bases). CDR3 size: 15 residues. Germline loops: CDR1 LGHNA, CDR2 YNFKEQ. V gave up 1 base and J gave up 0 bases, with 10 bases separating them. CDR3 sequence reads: CASSQVGGVSYEQYF. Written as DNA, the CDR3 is TGTGCCAGCAGCCAAGTGGGGGGAGTCTCCTACGAGCAGTACTTC.